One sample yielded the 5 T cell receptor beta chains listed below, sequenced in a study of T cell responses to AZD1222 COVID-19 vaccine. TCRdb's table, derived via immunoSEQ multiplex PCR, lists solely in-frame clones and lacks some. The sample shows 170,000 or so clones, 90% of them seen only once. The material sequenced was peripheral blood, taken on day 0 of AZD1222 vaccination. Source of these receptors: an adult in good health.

CDR3 in amino acids: CASSDGTISTDTQYF. In DNA, the CDR3 is TGTGCCAGCAGTGACGGGACGATTAGCACAGATACGCAGTATTTT. The rearrangement joins TRBV6-4 to TRBJ2-3; possibly TRBD1 or TRBD2 for D (5 bases each). Trimming removed 2 bases at V and 0 bases at J, with 9 bases between. The V gene's germline CDR1 is MRHNA and CDR2 SNTAGT. The CDR3 has 15 amino acids.

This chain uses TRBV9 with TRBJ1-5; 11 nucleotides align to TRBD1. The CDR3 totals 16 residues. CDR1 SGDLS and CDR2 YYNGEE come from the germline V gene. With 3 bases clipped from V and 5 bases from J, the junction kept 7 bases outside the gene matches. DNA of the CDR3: TGTGCCAGCAGCGGGAGCGGACAGGGGGCAGATCAGCCCCAGCATTTT. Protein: CASSGSGQGADQPQHF.

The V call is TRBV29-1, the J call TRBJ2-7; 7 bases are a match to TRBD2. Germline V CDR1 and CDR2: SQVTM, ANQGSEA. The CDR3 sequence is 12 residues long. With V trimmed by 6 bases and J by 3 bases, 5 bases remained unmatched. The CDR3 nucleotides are TGCAGCGTGGGTCCGGGGGGCTACGAGCAGTACTTC. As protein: CSVGPGGYEQYF.

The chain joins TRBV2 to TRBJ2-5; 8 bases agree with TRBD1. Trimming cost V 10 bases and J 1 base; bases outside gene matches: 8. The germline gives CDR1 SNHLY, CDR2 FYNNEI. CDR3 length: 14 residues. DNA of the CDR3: TGTGCCACTACTACAGGGGGACTCCAAGAGACCCAGTACTTC. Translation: CATTTGGLQETQYF.

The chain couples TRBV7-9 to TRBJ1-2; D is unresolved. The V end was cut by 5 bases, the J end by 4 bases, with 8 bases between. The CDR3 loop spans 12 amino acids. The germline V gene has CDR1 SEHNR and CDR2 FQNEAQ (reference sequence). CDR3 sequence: CASSIDPYGYTF. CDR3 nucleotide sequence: TGTGCCAGCAGCATCGACCCCTATGGCTACACCTTC.